The 27 T cell receptor beta chains presented below share a single source sample, sequenced in a study of cytomegalovirus exposure and HLA in healthy donors. Both 60 Vbeta primers and 13 Jbeta primers went into the PCR. The protocol was immunoSEQ multiplex PCR, while the TCRdb copy is restricted to in-frame clones and leaves out a portion. The top ten hold 1.2% of the sample, which has about 170,000 clones, approximately 88% seen once. The sample was PBMCs. These receptors all stem from a boy younger than 10 in good health and CMV-seronegative.

This clone was counted a few times. The chain joins TRBV29-1 to TRBJ2-7, with D perhaps matching TRBD2 (5 bases). CDR3 length: 14 residues. The V and J ends lost 0 bases and 7 bases respectively, with 16 bases between them. Germline CDR1 reads SQVTM; CDR2 reads ANQGSEA. The CDR3 DNA sequence: TGCAGCGTTGAAGATGGGCGAGGGCTGGGGGAGCAGTACTTC. It is translated as CSVEDGRGLGEQYF.

In regard to this clone: The junction shows a germline mismatch at one end, possibly a read error. The rearrangement uses TRBV5-4 and TRBJ1-1; TRBD1 agrees at 8 bases. CDR1 and CDR2 (germline): SGHNT, YYREEE (reference sequence). The CDR3 runs to 13 residues. CDR3 in DNA: TGTACCAGCAGGACAGGGAAAGGGACTGAAGCTTTCTTT. Translation gives CTSRTGKGTEAFF.

The chain combines TRBV19 with TRBJ2-5; 7 bases match TRBD2. Looked up from germline, CDR1 is LNHDA and CDR2 is SQIVND (reference sequence). The J segment lost 2 bases and the V segment lost 4 bases, leaving 4 bases of the junction unmatched. This CDR3 is built from 14 residues. CDR3 residues: CASSNWGGQETQYF. The CDR3 coding sequence is TGTGCCAGTAGTAATTGGGGGGGACAAGAGACCCAGTACTTC.

The chain couples TRBV9 to TRBJ2-5; possible D gene TRBD2, 6 bases. The ends were cut back, 4 bases at V and 2 bases at J, with 18 bases in the middle. Germline CDR1 and CDR2: SGDLS and YYNGEE. CDR3 length: 16 residues. CDR3 coding DNA: TGTGCCAGCAGCCTTTCCGGGAGACCCCATCAAGAGACCCAGTACTTC. Translating gives CASSLSGRPHQETQYF.

The chain couples TRBV7-3 to TRBJ1-1; D is undetermined. The CDR3 has 13 residues. Germline lookup yields CDR1 SGHTA and CDR2 FQGTGA. The V and J ends lost 5 bases and 3 bases respectively, with 10 bases between them. DNA for the CDR3: TGTGCCAGCAGCCTAGACTTGTACACTGAAGCTTTCTTT. Its protein is CASSLDLYTEAFF.

In this sample, this clone turned up once. The rearrangement uses TRBV6-5 and TRBJ1-2, with D possibly matching TRBD1 (5 bases). Deletions cut 7 bases from V and 8 bases from J, with 14 bases between. The CDR3 has 12 amino acids. Germline CDR1 reads MNHEY; CDR2 reads SVGAGI. The CDR3 loop reads CASTPGGEGYTF. The CDR3 region has the DNA TGTGCCAGCACCCCGGGGGGGGAGGGCTACACCTTC.

V is TRBV27 and J is TRBJ2-7; D possibly corresponds to TRBD2 (5 bases). Germline V gene lookup returns CDR1 MNHEY and CDR2 SMNVEV (reference sequence). The CDR3 totals 16 residues. The germline V and J ends were trimmed by 0 bases and 7 bases, with 19 bases remaining between them. The CDR3 protein is CASSLSPQVAGKEQYF. Written as DNA, the CDR3 is TGTGCCAGCAGTTTATCCCCCCAGGTGGCCGGGAAGGAGCAGTACTTC.

The genes are TRBV19 and TRBJ1-1; weak D call: TRBD1 (5 bases). This CDR3 comprises 12 residues. The germline V and J ends were trimmed by 10 bases and 2 bases, with 11 bases remaining between them. Germline-derived CDR1 and CDR2 are LNHDA and SQIVND (reference sequence). CDR3 sequence reads: CATGGVNTEAFF. The DNA for the CDR3 is TGTGCCACCGGGGGAGTAAACACTGAAGCTTTCTTT.

This rearrangement joins TRBV5-1 to TRBJ2-5; no firm D call. Judging by the DNA end, TRBJ2-7 fits better; the J call may be wrong. The CDR3 totals 12 residues. CDR1 and CDR2 from the germline V gene are SGHRS and YFSETQ. CDR3 loop: CASSLEDYEQYF. The CDR3 DNA is TGCGCCAGCAGCTTGGAGGACTACGAGCAGTACTTC.

The rearrangement joins TRBV15 to TRBJ2-1; TRBD2 agrees at 12 bases. Germline CDR1 LNHNV, CDR2 YYDKDF (reference sequence). J was trimmed by 4 bases and V by 3 bases; bases with no gene match: 7. The CDR3 spans 17 residues. The CDR3, as DNA: TGTGCCACCAGCAGCCTGACTAGCGGGAGTTTATACAATGAGCAGTTCTTC. Protein sequence: CATSSLTSGSLYNEQFF.

The chain links TRBV6-6 to TRBJ2-1, with a weak D call TRBD1 (6 bases). The CDR3 is made up of 11 amino acids. Trimming removed 2 bases from V and 14 bases from J, with 10 bases in between. Looked up from germline, CDR1 is MNHNY and CDR2 is SVGAGI (reference sequence). The CDR3 here is CASSYEPGEFF. CDR3 bases: TGTGCCAGCAGTTACGAACCAGGGGAGTTCTTC.

For the CDR3, the DNA is TGTGCCAGCAGTGGGGAACAGGGGGCAAATTCACCCCTCCACTTT. Its translation: CASSGEQGANSPLHF. The V and J genes are TRBV6-1 and TRBJ1-6, with 9 bases fitting TRBD1. With 4 bases clipped from V and 7 bases from J, the junction kept 5 bases outside the gene matches. Per the germline V gene, CDR1 is MNHNS and CDR2 is SASEGT. The CDR3 covers 15 residues.

The CDR3 loop is CASMGTGASNQPQHF. CDR3 sequence (DNA): TGTGCCAGCATGGGAACAGGGGCAAGCAATCAGCCCCAGCATTTT. The chain joins TRBV6-4 to TRBJ1-5; 7 bases align to TRBD1. This CDR3 comprises 15 residues. J lost 1 base, V lost 7 bases, and 7 bases had no gene match. Germline CDR1 is MRHNA and CDR2 is SNTAGT.

The chain has TRBV7-9 and TRBJ1-1; D may be TRBD1 (5 bases). With 4 bases removed from V and 6 bases from J, the gap between germline ends came to 15 bases. Germline V gene data show CDR1 as SEHNR and CDR2 as FQNEAQ (reference sequence). The CDR3 length is 14 residues. CDR3 sequence: CASSSPDRASEAFF. Here the CDR3 DNA reads TGTGCCAGCAGCTCCCCCGACAGAGCCTCTGAAGCTTTCTTT.

The chain employs TRBV5-4 and TRBJ2-3; D is possibly TRBD2 (5 bases). Trimming took 4 bases from V and 4 from J, leaving 10 bases between them. The CDR3 extends over 13 amino acids. Looked up from germline, CDR1 is SGHNT and CDR2 is YYREEE (reference sequence). For the CDR3, the DNA is TGTGCCAGCAGCGACTACACGGCAGATACGCAGTATTTT. Translating gives CASSDYTADTQYF.

The V call is TRBV6-1, the J call TRBJ2-2, with 13 nucleotides matching TRBD2. Germline trimming cut 6 bases from V and 3 bases from J; bases unmatched to any gene: 4. Per germline, CDR1 MNHNS and CDR2 SASEGT. CDR3 size: 16 residues. The CDR3: CASRELAGGHTGELFF. As DNA, the CDR3 is TGTGCCAGCAGAGAACTAGCGGGGGGGCACACCGGGGAGCTGTTTTTT.

This chain connects TRBV5-1 to TRBJ1-1; D is uncertain. The V end was cut by 3 bases, the J end by 6 bases, with 12 bases between. The CDR3 runs 13 residues. Germline lookup yields CDR1 SGHRS and CDR2 YFSETQ. CDR3 amino acids: CASSSGISAEAFF. For the CDR3, the DNA is TGCGCCAGCAGCTCGGGTATTTCGGCTGAAGCTTTCTTT.

The rearrangement joins TRBV9 to TRBJ2-3; 8 nucleotides align to TRBD2. The V gene's germline CDR1 is SGDLS and CDR2 YYNGEE. After removal of 0 bases from V and 1 base from J, the junction contained 10 bases not matched to a gene. The CDR3 sequence is 18 residues long. CDR3 sequence reads: CASSVEPAGGRGTDTQYF. For the CDR3, the DNA is TGTGCCAGCAGCGTAGAGCCTGCGGGGGGCCGGGGCACAGATACGCAGTATTTT.

The rearrangement uses TRBV18 and TRBJ1-2; 11 bases are shared with TRBD1. The V and J ends lost 2 bases and 4 bases, in that order; junction bases with no gene match: 3. The CDR3 loop spans 15 amino acids. Per the germline V gene, CDR1 is KGHSH and CDR2 is LQKENI. The CDR3 region is CASSPGTGGPYGYTF. DNA for the CDR3: TGTGCCAGCTCACCAGGGACAGGGGGGCCCTATGGCTACACCTTC.

The chain carries TRBV6-5 and TRBJ1-2; D might be TRBD1 (5 bases). V lost 2 bases to trimming and J lost 8 bases, with 15 bases between them. This CDR3 is 14 amino acids long. The germline V gene encodes CDR1 MNHEY and CDR2 SVGAGI. The CDR3 loop is CASSYRTWGWGYTF. Here the CDR3 DNA reads TGTGCCAGCAGTTACCGGACATGGGGTTGGGGCTACACCTTC.

The chain employs TRBV7-6 and TRBJ2-7; D possibly corresponds to TRBD2 (6 bases). V gave up 0 bases and J gave up 4 bases, with 10 bases separating them. The CDR3 is made up of 14 amino acids. CDR1 and CDR2 from the germline V gene are SGHVS and FNYEAQ. For the CDR3, the DNA is TGTGCCAGCAGCTTAGCGGGGGGTCCTTACGAGCAGTACGTC. The encoded protein is CASSLAGGPYEQYV.

This sequence joins TRBV5-4 and TRBJ1-2; TRBD1 is a possible D gene (6 bases). Germline V gives CDR1 SGHNT, CDR2 YYREEE (reference sequence). Trimming stripped 6 bases from V and 0 bases from J, with 12 bases between. The CDR3 loop spans 14 amino acids. Here the CDR3 reads CASTLQGSNYGYTF. The DNA for the CDR3 is TGTGCCAGCACCTTACAGGGATCTAACTATGGCTACACCTTC.

J is TRBJ1-3 and V is TRBV6-1; D is ambiguous. Trimming cost V 6 bases and J 0 bases, with 12 bases left between them. The CDR3 totals 15 residues. Per the germline V gene, CDR1 is MNHNS and CDR2 is SASEGT. The CDR3 nucleotides are TGTGCCAGCAGAAGAGCCTCGAGCTCTGGAAACACCATATATTTT. It specifies CASRRASSSGNTIYF.

This clone is a singleton in its sample. This chain joins TRBV28 and TRBJ2-3; 7 nucleotides agree with TRBD2. Trimming cost V 7 bases and J 2 bases; bases outside gene matches: 12. The length of the CDR3 is 16 residues. Germline CDR1 reads MDHEN; CDR2 reads SYDVKM. The CDR3 nucleotides read TGTGCCAGCATGGGCGCTAGCGGAATATCCACAGATACGCAGTATTTT. It specifies CASMGASGISTDTQYF.

V usage is TRBV15 and J usage is TRBJ1-5; D is unresolved. The CDR3 runs 14 residues. Deletions cut 0 bases from V and 4 bases from J, with 7 bases between. Germline CDR1 is LNHNV and CDR2 is YYDKDF (reference sequence). CDR3 coding DNA: TGTGCCACCAGCAGAGATCAGTTAAATCAGCCCCAGCATTTT. Encoded protein: CATSRDQLNQPQHF. Variable domain in full (rest from reference TRBV15 and TRBJ1-5): DAMVIQNPRYQVTQFGKPVTLSCSQTLNHNVMYWYQQKSSQAPKLLFHYYDKDFNNEADTPDNFQSRRPNTSFCFLDIRSPGLGDTAMYLCATSRDQLNQPQHFGDGTRLSIL.

The rearrangement uses TRBV5-4 and TRBJ2-2; 11 bases line up with TRBD2. The CDR3 is made up of 19 amino acids. The junction had 11 bases not matched to a gene; V was cut back by 4 bases and J by 0 bases. Per germline, CDR1 SGHNT and CDR2 YYREEE (reference sequence). CDR3 sequence reads: CASSLAWPSGGTNTGELFF. For the CDR3, the DNA is TGTGCCAGCAGCCTTGCCTGGCCTAGCGGGGGGACGAACACCGGGGAGCTGTTTTTT. The full variable domain, its missing parts supplied by reference TRBV5-4 and TRBJ2-2, is ETGVTQSPTHLIKTRGQQVTLRCSSQSGHNTVSWYQQALGQGPQFIFQYYREEENGRGNFPPRFSGLQFPNYSSELNVNALELDDSALYLCASSLAWPSGGTNTGELFFGEGSRLTVL.

This chain joins TRBV6-5 and TRBJ2-7, with D possibly matching TRBD2 (5 bases). Germline CDR1 MNHEY, CDR2 SVGAGI. V was trimmed by 6 bases and J by 3 bases, leaving 12 bases between them. The length of the CDR3 is 13 residues. The CDR3 DNA reads TGTGCCAGCAGGTTCGGTGAGGGCTACGAGCAGTACTTC. This sequence encodes CASRFGEGYEQYF.